Each of the 32 T cell receptor beta chains below was sequenced from the same sample in a study of blood T cell repertoires in COVID-19. Only in-frame clones appear in the TCRdb table, and some are missing; sequencing was by immunoSEQ multiplex PCR. Found here are over 300,000 clones, approximately 85% of them singletons; the top ten hold 1.5% to 2%. Sequences were obtained from peripheral blood. The receptors come from a woman aged 50 to 65 with acute or convalescent COVID-19.

The J gene is TRBJ1-3, the V gene TRBV6-5, with 7 bases identical to TRBD1. V shed 2 bases and J 4 bases; nucleotides not matched to a gene: 8. The CDR3 consists of 16 residues. CDR1 is MNHEY and CDR2 is SVGAGI in the germline V gene. The CDR3 sequence is CASSYRTGATGNTIYF. CDR3 nucleotide sequence: TGTGCCAGCAGTTACAGGACAGGCGCGACAGGAAACACCATATATTTT.

The genes are TRBV10-3 and TRBJ2-7, with no clear D. Trimming took 2 bases from V and 1 from J, leaving 6 bases between them. The V gene's germline CDR1 is ENHRY and CDR2 SYGVKD. This CDR3 is built from 13 residues. CDR3 amino acids: CAISERASYEQYF. For the CDR3, the DNA is TGTGCCATCAGTGAGCGCGCGTCCTACGAGCAGTACTTC.

This chain uses TRBV7-9 with TRBJ2-7; a weak D match, TRBD2 (7 bases). Deletions cut 7 bases from V and 6 bases from J, with 19 bases between. Germline CDR1 and CDR2: SEHNR and FQNEAQ (reference sequence). This CDR3 contains 14 residues. CDR3: CASTSRGGPVEQYF. As DNA, the CDR3 is TGTGCCAGCACTTCTAGGGGGGGTCCGGTCGAGCAGTACTTC.

This clone came up a few times. The rearrangement joins TRBV15 to TRBJ2-5, with D possibly being TRBD2 (6 bases). The CDR3 is 15 residues long. Trimming removed 2 bases at V and 1 base at J, with 11 bases between. CDR1 is LNHNV, CDR2 YYDKDF, per germline (reference sequence). The CDR3 nucleotides are TGTGCCACCAGCAGACAACCGGGAGTCCAAGAGACCCAGTACTTC. Translation: CATSRQPGVQETQYF.

This clone was seen a handful of times. The chain uses TRBV28 and TRBJ1-2; D is unresolved. V was pared by 4 bases and J by 3 bases, with 9 bases between. The germline CDR1 and CDR2 sequences are MDHEN and SYDVKM. This CDR3 spans 13 amino acids. CDR3 nucleotides: TGTGCCAGCAGTTCCCCCCATTACTATGGCTACACCTTC. Its translation: CASSSPHYYGYTF.

This sequence joins TRBV3-1 (or the pseudogene TRBV3-2) and TRBJ1-1, with TRBD1 identical over 7 bases. The V gene's germline CDR1 is LGHDT and CDR2 YNNKEL (reference sequence). V gave up 10 bases and J gave up 4 bases; unmatched junction bases: 9. This CDR3 is built from 13 residues. The CDR3, as DNA: TGTGCCACCGGCCCCGAGGGGGCCACTGAAGCTTTCTTT. This encodes CATGPEGATEAFF.

The gene calls are TRBV24-1 and TRBJ2-3; D remains unclear. This CDR3 has 13 amino acids. Germline assignment: CDR1 KGHDR and CDR2 SFDVKD. V was shortened by 2 bases and J by 9 bases, with 11 bases between the two germline ends. The CDR3 reads CATSDSPPTTQYF. In DNA, the CDR3 is TGTGCCACCAGTGATTCCCCTCCTACCACGCAGTATTTT.

The gene calls are TRBV6-5 and TRBJ2-3; D is unclear. Deletions cut 6 bases from V and 5 bases from J, with 15 bases between. The CDR3 covers 14 residues. The germline CDR1 and CDR2 sequences are MNHEY and SVGAGI. The CDR3 DNA is TGTGCCAGCAGATCATCACCTGCCGGAGATACGCAGTATTTT. It yields the protein CASRSSPAGDTQYF.

CDR3 bases: TGTGCCAGCAGCCGTTCCGGGACAGGGGGCTTAGAGACCCAGTACTTC. This codes for CASSRSGTGGLETQYF. V gene TRBV5-4 combines with J gene TRBJ2-5; 12 nucleotides line up with TRBD1. There are 16 residues in the CDR3. Losses at the gene ends were 4 bases for V and 4 bases for J; bases not matched to a gene: 8. CDR1 is SGHNT and CDR2 is YYREEE in the germline V gene (reference sequence).

The V gene is TRBV4-2, the J gene TRBJ1-2; the D is unclear. CDR1 LGHNA and CDR2 YNFKEQ come from the germline V gene. Trimming left V 0 bases short and J 13 bases short, with 12 bases between. The CDR3 has 12 residues. CDR3 loop: CASSQDRGALTF. The CDR3 DNA follows: TGTGCCAGCAGCCAAGACCGCGGCGCCCTCACCTTC.

This chain connects TRBV28 to TRBJ1-2; D not certain. V was shortened by 1 base and J by 8 bases, with 8 bases between the two germline ends. The CDR3 has 12 residues. Germline values: CDR1 MDHEN, CDR2 SYDVKM. For the CDR3, the DNA is TGTGCCAGCAGTTTATATGGGGAGGGCTACACCTTC. Protein sequence: CASSLYGEGYTF.

This chain connects TRBV19 to TRBJ1-1; 9 nucleotides agree with TRBD1. Looked up from germline, CDR1 is LNHDA and CDR2 is SQIVND (reference sequence). The CDR3 totals 16 residues. The V segment lost 7 bases and the J segment 1 base; nucleotides outside the gene matches: 10. The CDR3 here is CASKFRTGVENTEAFF. CDR3 nucleotides: TGTGCCAGTAAGTTTCGGACAGGGGTCGAGAACACTGAAGCTTTCTTT.

This clone has just one count. V is TRBV6-5 and J is TRBJ1-1, with 9 bases that match TRBD1. The V segment lost 6 bases and the J segment 2 bases; nucleotides outside the gene matches: 7. Germline V gives CDR1 MNHEY, CDR2 SVGAGI. The CDR3 spans 15 residues. Here the CDR3 DNA reads TGTGCCAGCAGATTACAGGGGGCTCCAAACACTGAAGCTTTCTTT. The encoded protein is CASRLQGAPNTEAFF.

The J gene is TRBJ1-1, the V gene TRBV18; TRBD1 agrees at 11 bases. The CDR3 runs 13 residues. V shed 3 bases, J shed 10 bases, and the junction held 4 bases outside the gene matches. The germline CDR1 and CDR2 sequences are KGHSH and LQKENI. DNA for the CDR3: TGTGCCAGCTCACCCGGACAGGGGGCTTTAGCTTTCTTT. Its protein is CASSPGQGALAFF. Based on the CDR3 plus reference TRBV18 and TRBJ1-1, the full variable domain is NAGVMQNPRHLVRRRGQEARLRCSPMKGHSHVYWYRQLPEEGLKFMVYLQKENIIDESGMPKERFSAEFPKEGPSILRIQQVVRGDSAAYFCASSPGQGALAFFGQGTRLTVV.

The V and J genes are TRBV18 and TRBJ2-1; D possibly corresponds to TRBD2 (7 bases). The CDR3 totals 15 residues. V was trimmed by 6 bases and J by 5 bases, leaving 17 bases between them. CDR1 KGHSH and CDR2 LQKENI come from the germline V gene. CDR3 loop: CASSPGGHANNEQFF. For the CDR3, the DNA is TGTGCCAGCTCCCCGGGGGGACACGCGAACAATGAGCAGTTCTTC.

This clone showed up just a few times. The chain recombines TRBV7-8 with TRBJ1-1; D is undetermined. V was shortened by 3 bases and J by 2 bases, with 10 bases between the two germline ends. Per the germline V gene, CDR1 is SGHVS and CDR2 is FQNEAQ. The CDR3 length is 14 residues. The CDR3 loop reads CASSFEYINTEAFF. The CDR3 region has the DNA TGTGCCAGCAGCTTCGAATACATCAACACTGAAGCTTTCTTT.

A few counts support this clone. This rearrangement joins TRBV18 to TRBJ2-5, with 10 positions matching TRBD1. The CDR3 extends over 16 amino acids. The V segment lost 5 bases and the J segment 5 bases; nucleotides outside the gene matches: 11. The germline gives CDR1 KGHSH, CDR2 LQKENI. The CDR3 bases are TGTGCCAGCTCAACGACCCCGACAGGGGGCTGGGAGACCCAGTACTTC. Protein sequence: CASSTTPTGGWETQYF.

The chain recombines TRBV5-5 with TRBJ1-1; perhaps TRBD1 as D (5 bases). CDR3 length: 14 amino acids. V lost 3 bases and J 5 bases, leaving 14 bases between the germline ends. Germline-derived CDR1 and CDR2 are SGHKS and YYEKEE (reference sequence). CDR3 sequence reads: CASSSDTLWTEAFF. The CDR3 nucleotides are TGTGCCAGCAGCTCGGACACCCTTTGGACTGAAGCTTTCTTT.

J is TRBJ2-7 and V is TRBV19, with D possibly being TRBD1 (6 bases). CDR3 size: 16 residues. With 0 bases removed from V and 2 bases from J, the gap between germline ends came to 14 bases. Germline values: CDR1 LNHDA, CDR2 SQIVND (reference sequence). The CDR3 DNA reads as TGTGCCAGTAGTATAGAACGGACAGCGGTGGCCTACGAGCAGTACTTC. Its protein is CASSIERTAVAYEQYF.

This clone has just one count. J is TRBJ2-1 and V is TRBV12-5, with 12 positions matching TRBD2. The CDR3 has 15 amino acids. V shed 4 bases and J 8 bases; nucleotides not matched to a gene: 6. Germline loops: CDR1 LGHNT, CDR2 FRNRAP. The CDR3 loop is CASGSPSSGRDEQFF. The CDR3 DNA reads as TGTGCTAGTGGTTCTCCCTCTAGCGGGAGGGATGAGCAGTTCTTC.

The chain carries TRBV4-1 and TRBJ1-6, with unresolved D. Germline loops: CDR1 MGHRA, CDR2 YSYEKL. The CDR3 totals 15 residues. Trimming took 5 bases from V and 0 from J, leaving 8 bases between them. The CDR3, as DNA: TGCGCCAGCAGCTCGGGGAGCTCCTATAATTCACCCCTCCACTTT. Encoded protein: CASSSGSSYNSPLHF.

The chain couples TRBV9 to TRBJ1-6, with D hard to call. V was pared by 2 bases and J by 13 bases, with 10 bases between. Germline loops: CDR1 SGDLS, CDR2 YYNGEE. The CDR3 contains 12 residues. CDR3 nucleotides: TGTGCCAGCAGCGTCGGGGTAGCGCCCCTCCACTTT. Translated, it gives CASSVGVAPLHF.

The chain has TRBV5-8 and TRBJ2-1; D unresolved. The V gene lost 0 bases and the J gene lost 0 bases, with 13 bases spanning the gap. In germline, CDR1 is SGHTS, CDR2 YDEGEE. The CDR3 extends over 17 amino acids. The CDR3 region is CASSLAVTLSSYNEQFF. The CDR3 nucleotides are TGTGCCAGCAGCTTGGCCGTCACGCTGAGCTCCTACAATGAGCAGTTCTTC.

This clone has more than one count but fewer than ten. The chain employs TRBV6-5 and TRBJ1-1, with 7 bases that match TRBD1. The CDR3 contains 14 residues. The V gene end was trimmed by 6 bases and the J gene end by 3 bases; junction bases not matched to a gene: 7. Germline values: CDR1 MNHEY, CDR2 SVGAGI. The CDR3: CASRGWDRDTEAFF. The CDR3 DNA sequence: TGTGCCAGCAGGGGTTGGGACAGAGACACTGAAGCTTTCTTT.

The chain recombines TRBV30 with TRBJ2-1; 7 bases map to TRBD2. Germline V lookup: CDR1 GTSNPN, CDR2 SVGIG (reference sequence). The CDR3 is 13 residues long. With 5 bases clipped from V and 9 bases from J, the junction kept 10 bases outside the gene matches. CDR3 sequence (DNA): TGTGCCTGGGAAACTAGCGTGGGCACTGAGCAGTTCTTC. Translated: CAWETSVGTEQFF. Full variable domain (outside the CDR3, taken from reference TRBV30 and TRBJ2-1): SQTIHQWPATLVQPVGSPLSLECTVEGTSNPNLYWYRQAAGRGLQLLFYSVGIGQISSEVPQNLSASRPQDRQFILSSKKLLLSDSGFYLCAWETSVGTEQFFGPGTRLTVL.

The chain links TRBV10-2 to TRBJ2-4, with TRBD2 matching over 7 bases. The CDR3 totals 12 residues. Germline loops: CDR1 WSHSY, CDR2 SAAADI. J lost 4 bases, V lost 11 bases, and 5 bases had no gene match. The CDR3 bases are TGCGCCGCCGGGGGGAGAAAAAACATTCAGTACTTC. This encodes CAAGGRKNIQYF.

The chain carries TRBV28 and TRBJ1-3; 7 bases line up with TRBD1. CDR3 length: 16 residues. The junction had 7 bases not matched to a gene; V was cut back by 5 bases and J by 0 bases. Germline V gene data show CDR1 as MDHEN and CDR2 as SYDVKM. The CDR3 nucleotides are TGTGCCAGCAGTGAACCGTCAGGGGGCTCTGGAAACACCATATATTTT. Translated, it gives CASSEPSGGSGNTIYF.

The V gene is TRBV19, the J gene TRBJ1-2; D is uncertain. CDR3 length equals 16 residues. Germline values: CDR1 LNHDA, CDR2 SQIVND (reference sequence). V was cut by 5 bases and J by 4 bases, with 20 bases left in between. CDR3 loop: CASSPRKRYTFYGYTF. CDR3 nucleotide sequence: TGTGCCAGTAGTCCCCGAAAGAGGTATACGTTCTATGGCTACACCTTC.

This clone has only one observation. The chain is built from TRBV24-1 and TRBJ2-4; possibly TRBD1 for D (6 bases). V was pared by 12 bases and J by 8 bases, with 16 bases between. This CDR3 comprises 12 residues. The germline V gene encodes CDR1 KGHDR and CDR2 SFDVKD. DNA of the CDR3: TGTGCCGCGACAGACAGGTGGGACATTCAGTACTTC. Encoded protein: CAATDRWDIQYF.

This chain uses TRBV5-1 with TRBJ2-3, with TRBD2 matching over 8 bases. CDR3 length: 17 residues. Germline V gene data show CDR1 as SGHRS and CDR2 as YFSETQ. The J segment lost 0 bases and the V segment lost 3 bases, leaving 9 bases of the junction unmatched. CDR3 in DNA: TGCGCCAGCAGCTCCAGGACTAGCACGAAGAGCACAGATACGCAGTATTTT. It encodes CASSSRTSTKSTDTQYF.

The chain recombines TRBV3-1 (or the pseudogene TRBV3-2) with TRBJ2-1; TRBD2 aligns across 11 bases. The CDR3 runs 15 residues. Germline V gene sequence: CDR1 LGHDT, CDR2 YNNKEL (reference sequence). V trimming: 8 bases; J trimming: 2 bases; junction bases outside the gene matches: 5. The CDR3, as DNA: TGTGCCAGCGTAGTAGCGGGGGGGACCTACAATGAGCAGTTCTTC. As protein: CASVVAGGTYNEQFF.

The rearrangement links TRBV28 to TRBJ2-7; 7 bases align to TRBD2. V shed 7 bases, J shed 4 bases, and the junction held 10 bases outside the gene matches. Germline lookup yields CDR1 MDHEN and CDR2 SYDVKM. This CDR3 has 14 amino acids. Here the CDR3 DNA reads TGTGCCAGCACCGGAGCGGGATTCCCATACGAGCAGTACTTC. The encoded protein is CASTGAGFPYEQYF. The full variable domain, completed using reference TRBV28 and TRBJ2-7, is DVKVTQSSRYLVKRTGEKVFLECVQDMDHENMFWYRQDPGLGLRLIYFSYDVKMKEKGDIPEGYSVSREKKERFSLILESASTNQTSMYLCASTGAGFPYEQYFGPGTRLTVT.